One and the same sample provided the 15 T cell receptor beta chains below, sequenced in a study of T cells in Graves' hyperthyroidism and ophthalmopathy. Amplification of TCR beta CDR3 regions used RNA as the template. RT-PCR in the first round (using the HTBI primer set) targeted the TCR CDR3. Each CDR3 protein is one row after TCRdb ran MiXCR on the multiplex PCR reads. The data show approximately 590,000 distinct CDR3 sequences, around 45% seen once. Input material: peripheral blood or thyroid tissue (not recorded which). The receptors here all came from a woman younger than 35 with Graves' hyperthyroidism.

This chain connects TRBV7-9 to TRBJ2-7, with D perhaps given as TRBD1 or TRBD2 (6 bases each). Trimming took 11 bases from V and 7 from J, leaving 9 bases between them. The germline V gene encodes CDR1 SEHNR and CDR2 FQNEAQ (reference sequence). The CDR3 is 9 amino acids. This chain's CDR3 is CAEGGEQYF. For the CDR3, the DNA is TGTGCCGAAGGGGGGGAGCAGTACTTC.

This clonotype was counted a few times. CDR3 bases: TGTGCCAGCAGCTTGGTAATAAATGAAAAACTGTTTTTT. Translation: CASSLVINEKLFF. The genes are TRBV7-9 and TRBJ1-4; D is uncertain. This CDR3 is built from 13 residues. V lost 3 bases, J lost 5 bases, and 7 bases lay in between. Per the germline V gene, CDR1 is SEHNR and CDR2 is FQNEAQ (reference sequence).

In this sample, this clonotype turned up a few times. The rearrangement joins TRBV15 to TRBJ1-5; 11 positions agree with TRBD1. The CDR3 covers 15 residues. The junction had 4 bases not matched to a gene; V was cut back by 5 bases and J by 4 bases. Germline V gene lookup returns CDR1 LNHNV and CDR2 YYDKDF (reference sequence). CDR3 DNA: TGTGCCACCAGCGGACGGGACAGGGGGAATCAGCCCCAGCATTTT. Translation: CATSGRDRGNQPQHF.

This chain uses TRBV25-1 with TRBJ1-2; 9 positions match TRBD1. Germline V lookup: CDR1 MGHDK, CDR2 SYGVNS. The CDR3 consists of 13 residues. The trim removed 6 bases at V and 8 bases at J, leaving 7 bases unmatched. CDR3 DNA sequence: TGTGCCAGCAGAACCGGGACAGGGAGAGGCTACACCTTC. Translating gives CASRTGTGRGYTF.

Worth noting for this clonotype: The junction departs from germline at one end; a sequencing error may be responsible. CDR3 loop: CAGRAGTYEQYF. The DNA for the CDR3 is TGCGCCGGCAGGGCAGGGACCTACGAGCAGTACTTC. This chain uses TRBV5-1 with TRBJ2-7; D perhaps matches TRBD1 (5 bases). The CDR3 covers 12 residues. Germline CDR1 SGHRS, CDR2 YFSETQ.

This clonotype was picked up many times. This chain connects TRBV10-3 to TRBJ1-1, with D possibly TRBD1 on 6 matching bases. Germline values: CDR1 ENHRY, CDR2 SYGVKD. V lost 6 bases to trimming and J lost 6 bases, with 20 bases between them. This CDR3 region has 15 residues. CDR3 residues: CAIRFSAGEGAEAFF. In DNA, the CDR3 is TGTGCCATCAGGTTTTCGGCAGGGGAGGGGGCTGAAGCTTTCTTT.

This clonotype was counted at least ten times. This rearrangement joins TRBV7-2 to TRBJ2-5, with 9 bases matching TRBD1. The CDR3 extends over 15 amino acids. V was pared by 1 base and J by 6 bases, with 6 bases of the junction left unmatched. The germline V gene encodes CDR1 SGHTA and CDR2 FQGNSA. The CDR3 protein is CASSLEGTGRKTQYF. CDR3 sequence (DNA): TGTGCCAGCAGCTTAGAAGGGACAGGGAGAAAGACCCAGTACTTC.

The J gene is TRBJ2-5, the V gene TRBV7-2; a possible D gene is TRBD1 (6 bases). Between the trimmed V and J ends, which lost 3 bases and 3 bases, there was a span of 11 bases. Germline CDR1 is SGHTA and CDR2 is FQGNSA. The CDR3 runs 14 residues. In DNA, the CDR3 is TGTGCCAGCAGCTTCGGGACACGGAAAGAGACCCAGTACTTC. Protein: CASSFGTRKETQYF.

The chain combines TRBV7-6 with TRBJ1-1; possibly TRBD1 for D (5 bases). Trimming pared 2 bases from V and 4 bases from J, leaving 11 bases between. This CDR3 has 14 residues. The V gene's germline CDR1 is SGHVS and CDR2 FNYEAQ. The CDR3 nucleotides are TGTGCCAGCAGCTTACCGACAGAACTCACTGAAGCTTTCTTT. This codes for CASSLPTELTEAFF.

This clonotype was counted ten times or more. This chain links TRBV24-1 with TRBJ2-5; no definite D call. Germline V CDR1 and CDR2: KGHDR, SFDVKD. The CDR3 loop spans 16 amino acids. Deletions cut 4 bases from V and 3 bases from J, with 17 bases between. The CDR3 nucleotides read TGTGCCACCAGTGACCTCATAGGCAGTACAGAAGAGACCCAGTACTTC. Translating it yields CATSDLIGSTEETQYF.

This clonotype was counted between two and nine times. Germline is not matched at one junction end, which may reflect a read error. The J gene is TRBJ1-4, the V gene TRBV10-3; 8 positions agree with TRBD1. CDR3 length: 16 amino acids. The germline V gene has CDR1 ENHRY and CDR2 SYGVKD. CDR3 sequence reads: CASSFSFGQGGEKLFF. The DNA for the CDR3 is TGTGCCAGCAGTTTCTCTTTCGGACAGGGAGGTGAAAAACTGTTTTTT.

Turning to this clonotype: A read error may account for a junction end that differs from germline. The chain employs TRBV7-3 and TRBJ1-2, with D maybe TRBD1 (5 bases). The CDR3 sequence is 14 residues long. CDR1 and CDR2 (germline): SGHTA, FQGTGA. CDR3 sequence (DNA): TGCGCCAGCAGCCAGGGTAGAGGGTCGGGAGGCTACACCTTC. Amino acid sequence: CASSQGRGSGGYTF. The full variable domain, its missing parts supplied by reference TRBV7-3 and TRBJ1-2, is GAGVSQTPSNKVTEKGKYVELRCDPISGHTALYWYRQSLGQGPEFLIYFQGTGAADDSGLPNDRFFAVRPEGSVSTLKIQRTERGDSAVYLCASSQGRGSGGYTFGSGTRLTVV.

The chain carries TRBV11-2 and TRBJ2-5; maybe TRBD2 (6 bases). The CDR3 has 15 amino acids. CDR1 is SGHAT, CDR2 FQNNGV, per germline. Trimming took 5 bases from V and 5 from J, leaving 18 bases between them. The CDR3 bases are TGTGCCAGCAGCCGTCGGGGCGGGGCATCGGAGACCCAGTACTTC. Translation: CASSRRGGASETQYF.

This clonotype was counted at least ten times. V is TRBV7-6 and J is TRBJ2-5; TRBD1 aligns across 10 bases. The CDR3 loop spans 14 amino acids. V was pared by 5 bases and J by 2 bases, with 2 bases of the junction left unmatched. Germline CDR1 reads SGHVS; CDR2 reads FNYEAQ. CDR3 coding DNA: TGTGCCAGCAGCCAGGACAGGGGGCAAGAGACCCAGTACTTC. Its protein product is CASSQDRGQETQYF.

The genes are TRBV7-6 and TRBJ2-5, with D possibly matching TRBD1 (7 bases). CDR1 is SGHVS and CDR2 is FNYEAQ in the germline V gene. This CDR3 has 16 residues. V was pared by 5 bases and J by 4 bases, with 20 bases between. Here the CDR3 DNA reads TGTGCCAGCAGCAGGACAGGAGGGAGATCGGGAGAGACCCAGTACTTC. Amino acid sequence: CASSRTGGRSGETQYF. Supplemented by reference TRBV7-6 and TRBJ2-5, the full variable domain reads GAGVSQSPRYKVTKRGQDVALRCDPISGHVSLYWYRQALGQGPEFLTYFNYEAQQDKSGLPNDRFSAERPEGSISTLTIQRTEQRDSAMYRCASSRTGGRSGETQYFGPGTRLLVL.